This TCR beta chain was sequenced during a study of blood T cell repertoires in COVID-19. Study context: The United States, Italy and Spain supplied acute and convalescent COVID-19 samples. Sources were T cells, B-cell-depleted T cells, or PBMCs; the material itself was cDNA or gDNA.

In the authors' methods: Amplified reference gene primers provided the basis for estimating nucleated cell counts. Sequencing was performed with immunoSEQ multiplex PCR; in TCRdb, only in-frame clones are kept and a portion is missing. From that table come the V and J calls and clone size; the DNA was used to work out D and trimming. Among a few hundred thousand clones listed, approximately 86% were seen once. Germline CDR1 reads SGHTA; CDR2 reads FQGNSA. The CDR3 has 16 amino acids. The ends lost 4 bases at V and 6 bases at J; junction bases unmatched: 9. Specimen: peripheral blood. The sequence came from a man aged 18 to 35 with active or convalescent COVID-19. The genes are TRBV7-2 and TRBJ2-3; 11 bases map to TRBD1. The CDR3: CASSSGDRGIFDTQYF. DNA of the CDR3: TGTGCCAGCAGCTCCGGGGACAGGGGGATCTTCGATACGCAGTATTTT.